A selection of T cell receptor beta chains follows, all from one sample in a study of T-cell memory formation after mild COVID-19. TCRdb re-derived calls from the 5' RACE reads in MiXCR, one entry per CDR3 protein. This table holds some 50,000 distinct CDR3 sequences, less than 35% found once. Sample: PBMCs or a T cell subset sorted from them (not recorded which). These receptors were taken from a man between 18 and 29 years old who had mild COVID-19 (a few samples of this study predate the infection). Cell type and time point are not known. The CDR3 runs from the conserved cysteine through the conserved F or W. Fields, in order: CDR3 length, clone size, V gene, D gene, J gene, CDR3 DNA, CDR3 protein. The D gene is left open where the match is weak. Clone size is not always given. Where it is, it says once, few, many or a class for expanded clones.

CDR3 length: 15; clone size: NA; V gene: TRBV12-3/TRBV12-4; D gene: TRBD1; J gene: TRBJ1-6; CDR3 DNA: TGTGCCAGCAGTTCGGCGAGGACAGGGAATTCACCCCTCCACTTT; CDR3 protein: CASSSARTGNSPLHF
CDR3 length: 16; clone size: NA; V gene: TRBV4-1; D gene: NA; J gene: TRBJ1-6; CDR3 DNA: TGCGCCAGCAGCCAAGACTTCGCGGCCAATAATTCACCCCTCCACTTT; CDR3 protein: CASSQDFAANNSPLHF
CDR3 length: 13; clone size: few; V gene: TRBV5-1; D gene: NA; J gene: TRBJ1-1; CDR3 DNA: TGCGCCAGCAGCTTGGTGGAGGGGACTGAAGCTTTCTTT; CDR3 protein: CASSLVEGTEAFF
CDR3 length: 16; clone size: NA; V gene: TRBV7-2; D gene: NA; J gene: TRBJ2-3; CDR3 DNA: TGTGCCAGCAGGCCGGCTGGGTGGGGGGCCACAGATACGCAGTATTTT; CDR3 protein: CASRPAGWGATDTQYF
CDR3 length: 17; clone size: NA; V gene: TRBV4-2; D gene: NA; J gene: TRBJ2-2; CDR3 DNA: TGTGCCAGCAGCCAAGATCTTGTGGGGCGGGGTACCGGGGAGCTGTTTTTT; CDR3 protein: CASSQDLVGRGTGELFF
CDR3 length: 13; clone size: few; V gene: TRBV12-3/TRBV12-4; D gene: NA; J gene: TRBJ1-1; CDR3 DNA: TGTGCCAGCAGTTACAAATGGAACACTGAAGCTTTCTTT; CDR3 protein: CASSYKWNTEAFF
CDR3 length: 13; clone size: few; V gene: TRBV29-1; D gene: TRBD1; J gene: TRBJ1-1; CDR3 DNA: TGCAGCGTGTGGGGACAGGGTGGGTCTGAAGCTTTCTTT; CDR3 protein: CSVWGQGGSEAFF
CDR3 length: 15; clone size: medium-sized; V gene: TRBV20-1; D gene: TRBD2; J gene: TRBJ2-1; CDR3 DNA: TGCAGTGCTACCATAGCGGGGGGGAACAACAATGAGCAGTTCTTC; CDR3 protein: CSATIAGGNNNEQFF
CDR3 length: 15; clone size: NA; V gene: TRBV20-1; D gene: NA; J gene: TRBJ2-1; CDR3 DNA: TGCAGTGCTAGAGAGGCCGGGACATATCGGAATGAGCAGTTCTTC; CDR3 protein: CSAREAGTYRNEQFF
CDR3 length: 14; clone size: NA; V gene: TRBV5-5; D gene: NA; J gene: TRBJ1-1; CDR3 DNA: TGTGCCAGCAGCCACGGGGCAGCACCCTGGGAAGCTTTCTTT; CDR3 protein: CASSHGAAPWEAFF
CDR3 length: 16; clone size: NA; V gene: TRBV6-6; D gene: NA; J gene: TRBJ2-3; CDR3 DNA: TGTGCCAGCAGTTACTTTAGTCCTTCTGGGGCGGATACGCAGTATTTT; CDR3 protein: CASSYFSPSGADTQYF
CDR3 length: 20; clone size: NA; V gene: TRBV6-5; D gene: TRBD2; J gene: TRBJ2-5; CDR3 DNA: TGTGCCAGCAGTTACTCGAGAGGCTTTATAAGCGGGGGCCTTGAAGAGACCCAGTACTTC; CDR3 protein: CASSYSRGFISGGLEETQYF
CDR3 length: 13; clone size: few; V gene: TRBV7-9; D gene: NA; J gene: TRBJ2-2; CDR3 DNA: TGTGCCAGCAGCTTAGATAGCACCGGGGAGCTGTTTTTT; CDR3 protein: CASSLDSTGELFF
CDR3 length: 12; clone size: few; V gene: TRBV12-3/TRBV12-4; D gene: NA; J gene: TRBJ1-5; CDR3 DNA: TGTGCCAGCAGTTTAAATGGTCAGCCCCAGCATTTT; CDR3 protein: CASSLNGQPQHF
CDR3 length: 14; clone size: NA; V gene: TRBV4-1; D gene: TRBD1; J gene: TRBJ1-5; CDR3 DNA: TGCGCCAGCAGCCAAGGGGACAGTTTTCAGCCCCAGCATTTT; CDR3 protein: CASSQGDSFQPQHF
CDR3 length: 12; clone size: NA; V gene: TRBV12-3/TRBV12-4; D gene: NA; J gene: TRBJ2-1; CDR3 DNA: TGTGCCAGCAGTTTTTCCGGCAATGAGCAGTTCTTC; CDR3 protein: CASSFSGNEQFF
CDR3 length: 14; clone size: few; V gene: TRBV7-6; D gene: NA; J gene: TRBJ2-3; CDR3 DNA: TGTGCCAGCAGCTTTCTGCTTTCTCCAGATACGCAGTATTTT; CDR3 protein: CASSFLLSPDTQYF
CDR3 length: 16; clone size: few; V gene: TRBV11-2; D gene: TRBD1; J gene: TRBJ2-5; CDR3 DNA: TGTGCCAGCAGTCCGGAAGGGACAGGGTATTTGGAGACCCAGTACTTC; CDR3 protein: CASSPEGTGYLETQYF
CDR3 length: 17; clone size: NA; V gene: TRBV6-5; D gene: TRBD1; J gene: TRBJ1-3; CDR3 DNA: TGTGCCAGCAGCCAAAGGACAGGGCAGACCTCTGGAAACACCATATATTTT; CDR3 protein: CASSQRTGQTSGNTIYF
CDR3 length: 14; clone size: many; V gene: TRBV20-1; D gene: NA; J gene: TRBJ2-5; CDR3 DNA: TGCAGTGCTAGAGCCTGGGGTTATGGAGAGACCCAGTACTTC; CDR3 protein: CSARAWGYGETQYF
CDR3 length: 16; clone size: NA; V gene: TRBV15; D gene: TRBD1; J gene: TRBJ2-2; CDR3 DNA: TGTGCCACCAGCAGGGTGGTGACAGGGGGCACCGGGGAGCTGTTTTTT; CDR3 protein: CATSRVVTGGTGELFF
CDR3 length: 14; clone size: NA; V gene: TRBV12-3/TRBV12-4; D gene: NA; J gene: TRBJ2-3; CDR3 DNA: TGTGCCAGCAGTTTGCGGACTATGCCAGATACGCAGTATTTT; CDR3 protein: CASSLRTMPDTQYF
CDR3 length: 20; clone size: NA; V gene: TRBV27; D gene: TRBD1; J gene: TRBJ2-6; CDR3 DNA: TGTGCCAGCAGCGTCCGGACAGGGGGCCCCATCCCTTCTGGGGCCAACGTCCTGACTTTC; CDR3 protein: CASSVRTGGPIPSGANVLTF
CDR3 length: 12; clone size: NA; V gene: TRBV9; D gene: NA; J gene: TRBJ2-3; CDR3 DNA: TGTGCCAGCAGCGGCCTCACAGATACGCAGTATTTT; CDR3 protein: CASSGLTDTQYF
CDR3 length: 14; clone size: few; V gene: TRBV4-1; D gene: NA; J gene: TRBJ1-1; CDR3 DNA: TGCGCCAGCAGCCCCCACGTCGGTCGGGGTGAAGCTTTCTTT; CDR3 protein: CASSPHVGRGEAFF
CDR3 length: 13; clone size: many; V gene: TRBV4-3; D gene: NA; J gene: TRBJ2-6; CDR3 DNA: TGCGCCAGCAGCCCATCTGGGGCCAACGTCCTGACTTTC; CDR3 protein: CASSPSGANVLTF
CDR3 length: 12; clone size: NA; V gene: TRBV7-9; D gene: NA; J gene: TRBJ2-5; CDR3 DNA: TGTGCCAGCAGCTTAGGCTCCGGGACCCAGTACTTC; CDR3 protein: CASSLGSGTQYF
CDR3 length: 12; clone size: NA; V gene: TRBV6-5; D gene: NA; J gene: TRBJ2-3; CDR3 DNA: TGTGCCAGCTTTATGAGTAAAGATACGCAGTATTTT; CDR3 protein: CASFMSKDTQYF
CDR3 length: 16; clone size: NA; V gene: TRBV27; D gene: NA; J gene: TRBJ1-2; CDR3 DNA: TGTGCCAGCAGTTTAGAGGGCACGGGAGGAACATATGGCTACACCTTC; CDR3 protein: CASSLEGTGGTYGYTF
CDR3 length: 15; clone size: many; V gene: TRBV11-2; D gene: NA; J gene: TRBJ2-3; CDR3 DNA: TGTGCCAGCAGCCCGACACCTCTAAGCACAGATACGCAGTATTTT; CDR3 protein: CASSPTPLSTDTQYF
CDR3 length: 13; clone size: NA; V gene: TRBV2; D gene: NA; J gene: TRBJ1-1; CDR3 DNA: TGTGCCAGCACCATAGGGTGGAACACTGAAGCTTTCTTT; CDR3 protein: CASTIGWNTEAFF
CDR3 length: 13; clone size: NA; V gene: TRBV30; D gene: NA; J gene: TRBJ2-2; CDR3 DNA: TGTGCCTGGAGTGACGGGACCTCCGGGGAGCTGTTTTTT; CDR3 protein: CAWSDGTSGELFF
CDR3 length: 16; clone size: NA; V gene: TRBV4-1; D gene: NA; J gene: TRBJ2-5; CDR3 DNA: TGCGCCAGCAGCCAAGGACAAAGCAGGGGCGGGGAGACCCAGTACTTC; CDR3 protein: CASSQGQSRGGETQYF
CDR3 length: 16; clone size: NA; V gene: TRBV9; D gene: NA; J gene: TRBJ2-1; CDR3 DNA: TGTGCCAGCAGCGCGGGCGACGGATACCTCTACAATGAGCAGTTCTTC; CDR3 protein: CASSAGDGYLYNEQFF
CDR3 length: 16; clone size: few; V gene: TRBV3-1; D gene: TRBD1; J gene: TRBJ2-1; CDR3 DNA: TGTGCCAGCAGCCAAGATGTACGACAGGGGGAAGGTGAGCAGTTCTTC; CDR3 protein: CASSQDVRQGEGEQFF
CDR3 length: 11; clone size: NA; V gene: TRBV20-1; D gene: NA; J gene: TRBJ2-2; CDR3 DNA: TGCAGTGCCGGGAAAAGCGGGGAGCTGTTTTTT; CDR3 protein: CSAGKSGELFF
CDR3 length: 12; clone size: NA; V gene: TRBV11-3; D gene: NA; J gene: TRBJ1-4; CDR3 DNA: TGTGCCAGCAGCCAGGGACCGTTGGAACTGTTTTTT; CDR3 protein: CASSQGPLELFF
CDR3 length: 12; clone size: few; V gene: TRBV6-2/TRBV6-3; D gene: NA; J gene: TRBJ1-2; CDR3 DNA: TGTGCCAGCAGTTACAAGGTTGAGGGCTACACCTTC; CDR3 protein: CASSYKVEGYTF
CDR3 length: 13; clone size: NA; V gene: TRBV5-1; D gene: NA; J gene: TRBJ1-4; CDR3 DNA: TGCGCCAGCACCCACAGGGAGTATTACCAACTGTTTTTT; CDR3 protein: CASTHREYYQLFF
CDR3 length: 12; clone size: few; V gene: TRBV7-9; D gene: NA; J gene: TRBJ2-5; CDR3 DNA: TGTGCCAGCATGGGACATGGAGAGACCCAGTACTTC; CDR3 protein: CASMGHGETQYF
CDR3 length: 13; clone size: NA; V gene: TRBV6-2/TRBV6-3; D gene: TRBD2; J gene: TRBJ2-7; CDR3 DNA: TGTGCCAGCAGTTACCGGGGGGCCTACGAGCAGTACTTC; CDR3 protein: CASSYRGAYEQYF
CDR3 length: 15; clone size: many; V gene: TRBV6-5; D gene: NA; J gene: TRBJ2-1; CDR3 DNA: TGTGCCAGCAGACTGGGGGTAGGGGACTACAATGAGCAGTTCTTC; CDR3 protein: CASRLGVGDYNEQFF
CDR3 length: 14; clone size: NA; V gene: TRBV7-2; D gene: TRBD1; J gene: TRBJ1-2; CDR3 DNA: TGTGCCATAGCGACAGGGGGCTTGGGCTATGGCTACACCTTC; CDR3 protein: CAIATGGLGYGYTF
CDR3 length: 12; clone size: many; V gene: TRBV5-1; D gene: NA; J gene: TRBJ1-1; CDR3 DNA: TGCGCCAGCAGGGAGGGAGGAACTGAAGCTTTCTTT; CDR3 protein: CASREGGTEAFF
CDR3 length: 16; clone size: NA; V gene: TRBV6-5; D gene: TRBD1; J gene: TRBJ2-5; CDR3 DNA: TGTGCCAGCAGTTACCACCGGGACAGGGCTTGGGAGACCCAGTACTTC; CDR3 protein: CASSYHRDRAWETQYF
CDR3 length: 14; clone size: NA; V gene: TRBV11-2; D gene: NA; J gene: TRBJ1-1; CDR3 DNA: TGTGCCAGCAGCTTACTGGGGGCGAACACTGAAGCTTTCTTT; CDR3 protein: CASSLLGANTEAFF
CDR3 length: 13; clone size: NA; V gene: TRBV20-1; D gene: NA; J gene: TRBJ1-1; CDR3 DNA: TGCAGTGCAACCAGGGTAGGGAACACTGAAGCTTTCTTT; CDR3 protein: CSATRVGNTEAFF
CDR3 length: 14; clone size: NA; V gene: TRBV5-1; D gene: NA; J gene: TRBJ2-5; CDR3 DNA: TGCGCCAGCAGCTTGGCGTGGGACGGAGAGACCCAGTACTTC; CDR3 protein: CASSLAWDGETQYF
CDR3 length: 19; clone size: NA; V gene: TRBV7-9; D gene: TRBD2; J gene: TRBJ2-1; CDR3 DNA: TGTGCCAGCAGCTCGGGGGGGGCCCCAATCTCTAGCTCCTACAATGAGCAGTTCTTC; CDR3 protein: CASSSGGAPISSSYNEQFF
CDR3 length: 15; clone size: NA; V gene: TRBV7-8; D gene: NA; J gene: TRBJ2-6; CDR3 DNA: TGTGCCAGCAGCTTAGGGGGAGCTGGGGCCAACGTCCTGACTTTC; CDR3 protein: CASSLGGAGANVLTF